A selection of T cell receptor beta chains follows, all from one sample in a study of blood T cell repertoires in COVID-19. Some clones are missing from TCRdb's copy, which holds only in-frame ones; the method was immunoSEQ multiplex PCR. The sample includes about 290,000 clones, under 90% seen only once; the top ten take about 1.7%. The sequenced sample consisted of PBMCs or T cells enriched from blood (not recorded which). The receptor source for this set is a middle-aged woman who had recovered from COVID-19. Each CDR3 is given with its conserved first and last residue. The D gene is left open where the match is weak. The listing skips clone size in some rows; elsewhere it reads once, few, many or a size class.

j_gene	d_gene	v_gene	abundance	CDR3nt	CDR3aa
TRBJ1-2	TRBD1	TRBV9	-	TGTGCCAGCAGCCCGAGGACAGGGGGATTAACCTACACCTTC	CASSPRTGGLTYTF
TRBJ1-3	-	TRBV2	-	TGTGCCAGTGGACAGTCTGGAAACACCATATATTTT	CASGQSGNTIYF
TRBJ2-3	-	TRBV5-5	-	TGTGCCAGCAGCTTAATCGCAGTTATGGAGGGGCGGACGCAGTATTTT	CASSLIAVMEGRTQYF
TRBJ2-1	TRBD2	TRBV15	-	TGTGCCACCAGCAGAGATCTAGCGGGATCGAATGAGCAGTTCTTC	CATSRDLAGSNEQFF
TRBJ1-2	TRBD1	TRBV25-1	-	TGTGCCAGCAGTTCCCCCGGGACAGGGGTAGTTGGCTACACCTTC	CASSSPGTGVVGYTF
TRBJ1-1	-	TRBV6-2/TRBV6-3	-	TGTGCCAGCAGTTACTCGATCGGGCGGGGTGAAGCTTTCTTT	CASSYSIGRGEAFF
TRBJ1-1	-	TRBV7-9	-	TGTGCCAGCAGCTTAAATACAGGCCTGGGCACTGAAGCTTTCTTT	CASSLNTGLGTEAFF
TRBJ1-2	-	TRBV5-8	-	TGTGCCAGCAGCCTGGGGCTTCGAAACTATGGCTACACCTTC	CASSLGLRNYGYTF
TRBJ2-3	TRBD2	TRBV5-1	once	TGCGCCAGCAGCTCGGGCACTAGCGGGGGTGTAGATACGCAGTATTTT	CASSSGTSGGVDTQYF
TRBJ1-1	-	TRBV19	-	TGTGCCAGTAGTATCGGGTCTGGCTCGGGGGCTTTCTTT	CASSIGSGSGAFF
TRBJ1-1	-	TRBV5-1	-	TGCGCCAGCAGCTTGGGAAACATGAACACTGAAGCTTTCTTT	CASSLGNMNTEAFF
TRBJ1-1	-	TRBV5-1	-	TGCGCCAGCACCCCGAGGGCCCAGGCTGGGAACACTGAAGCTTTCTTT	CASTPRAQAGNTEAFF
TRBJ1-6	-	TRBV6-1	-	TGTGCCAGCAGTGAACGGGGGGGCTATAATTCACCCCTCCACTTT	CASSERGGYNSPLHF
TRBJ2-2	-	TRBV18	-	TGTGCCACCGGGGGGCCCGGGGAGCTGTTTTTT	CATGGPGELFF
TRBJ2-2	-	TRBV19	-	TGTGCCAGTAGTATATCTTCGCAGGGCTCCGGGGAGCTGTTTTTT	CASSISSQGSGELFF
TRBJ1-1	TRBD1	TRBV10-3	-	TGTGCCATCAGTGAACCCCAGGGGACAGGGCAGACTGAAGCTTTCTTT	CAISEPQGTGQTEAFF
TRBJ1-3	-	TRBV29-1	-	TGCAGCGTACAAAAACAGGGCACTTCTGGAAACACCATATATTTT	CSVQKQGTSGNTIYF
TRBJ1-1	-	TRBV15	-	TGTGCCACCAGCAGAGATCCCCCGGGGGGGACTGAAGCTTTCTTT	CATSRDPPGGTEAFF
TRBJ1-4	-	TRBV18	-	TGTGCCAGCTCGCGGGGGCGAGTTGCAACTAATGAAAAACTGTTTTTT	CASSRGRVATNEKLFF
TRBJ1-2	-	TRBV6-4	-	TGTGCCAGCAGTGTCCACACAGGATTCCGTGGCTACACCTTC	CASSVHTGFRGYTF
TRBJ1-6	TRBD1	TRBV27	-	TGTGCCAGCAGTCTACAGGGGTCTCATTCACCCCTCCACTTT	CASSLQGSHSPLHF
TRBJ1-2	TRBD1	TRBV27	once	TGTGCCAGCAGTTCCTCCTTAACAGGGGCCTTCTATGGCTACACCTTC	CASSSSLTGAFYGYTF
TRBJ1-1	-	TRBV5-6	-	TGTGCCAGCAGGTTTGGATGGGGGAGCGGGATGAACACTGAAGCTTTCTTT	CASRFGWGSGMNTEAFF
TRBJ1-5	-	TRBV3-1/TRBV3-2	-	TGTGCCAGCAGCCGGGGACTCGCCGGTCAGCCCCAGCATTTT	CASSRGLAGQPQHF
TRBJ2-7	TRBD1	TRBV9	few	TGTGCCAGCAGCGTGGACAGGGGGAACGAGCAGTACTTC	CASSVDRGNEQYF
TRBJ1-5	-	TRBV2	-	TGTGCCAGCTCAGATCAGGGCGGCAATCAGCCCCAGCATTTT	CASSDQGGNQPQHF
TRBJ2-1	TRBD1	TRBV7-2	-	TGTGCCAGCAGCTTAGGAATGGGACAGGGGGTGGGAAATGAGCAGTTCTTC	CASSLGMGQGVGNEQFF
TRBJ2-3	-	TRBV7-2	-	TGTGCCAGCAGCTTAGTCTTGCGGAGCACAGATACGCAGTATTTT	CASSLVLRSTDTQYF
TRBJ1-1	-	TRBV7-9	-	TGTGCCAACTGCCAGGCCATGAACACTGAAGCTTTCTTT	CANCQAMNTEAFF
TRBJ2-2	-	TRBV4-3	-	TGCGCCAGCAGCCAACAAGCGACGGTCGGGGAGCTGTTTTTT	CASSQQATVGELFF
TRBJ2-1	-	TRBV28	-	TGTGCCATTAGGGGGAGCGGGAAAGCCTACAATGAGCAGTTCTTC	CAIRGSGKAYNEQFF
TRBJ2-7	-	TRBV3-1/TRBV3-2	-	TGTGCCAGCAGCCAGGCTGGCCCCTACGAGCAGTACTTC	CASSQAGPYEQYF
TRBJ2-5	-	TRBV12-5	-	TGTGCTAGTGGTTTGTCTGTGTTGGAGACCCAGTACTTC	CASGLSVLETQYF
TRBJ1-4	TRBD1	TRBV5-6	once	TGTGCCAGCAGCTCCGGGACAGGAAATGAAAAACTGTTTTTT	CASSSGTGNEKLFF
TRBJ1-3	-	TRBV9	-	TGTGCCAGCAGCGCCCAGGTAGGAGGCGCACGCTCTGGAAACACCATATATTTT	CASSAQVGGARSGNTIYF
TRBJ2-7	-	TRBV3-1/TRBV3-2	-	TGTGCCAGCAGCCCCAGATGGCAGGGCCACGAGCAGTACTTC	CASSPRWQGHEQYF
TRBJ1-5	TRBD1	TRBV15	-	TGTGCCACCAGCAGAGACACAGGGGGTCAGCCCCAGCATTTT	CATSRDTGGQPQHF
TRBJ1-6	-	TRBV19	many	TGTGCCAGTAGCTTTAGCCTAGCCCCACTCCACTTT	CASSFSLAPLHF
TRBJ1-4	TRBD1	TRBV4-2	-	TGTGCCAGCAGCCAAGGGGGACAGGTTACTAATGAAAAACTGTTTTTT	CASSQGGQVTNEKLFF
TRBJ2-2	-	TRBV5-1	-	TGCGCCAGCAGCACACAGAGCACCGGGGAGCTGTTTTTT	CASSTQSTGELFF
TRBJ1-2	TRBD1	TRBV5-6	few	TGTGCCAGCAGCTTGTGGGACAGGGGGAATGGCTACACCTTC	CASSLWDRGNGYTF
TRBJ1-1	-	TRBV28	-	TGTGCCAGCAGAGGGGGGGGTGGCACTGAAGCTTTCTTT	CASRGGGGTEAFF
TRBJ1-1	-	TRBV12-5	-	TGTGCTAGTGGTTTGGGCAGGGGGAACACTGAAGCTTTCTTT	CASGLGRGNTEAFF
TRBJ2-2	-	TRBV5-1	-	TGCGCCAGCAGCCGCCTCAGGGACACCGGGGAGCTGTTTTTT	CASSRLRDTGELFF
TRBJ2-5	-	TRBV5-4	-	TGTGCCAGCAGCTTGAGGGCGAGGGGGCAAGAGACCCAGTACTTC	CASSLRARGQETQYF
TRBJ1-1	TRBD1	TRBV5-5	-	TGTGCCAGCAGAGGACAGGCAGCCATGAACACTGAAGCTTTCTTT	CASRGQAAMNTEAFF
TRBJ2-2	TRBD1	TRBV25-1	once	TGTGCCAGCAGTGCTCCTTTCGGCGGGACAGGGGACACCGGGGAGCTGTTTTTT	CASSAPFGGTGDTGELFF
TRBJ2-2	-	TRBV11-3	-	TGTGCCAGCAGCTTCTCGTTTTGGAGGGTGGTGACGAACACCGGGGAGCTGTTTTTT	CASSFSFWRVVTNTGELFF
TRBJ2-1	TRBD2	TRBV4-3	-	TGCGCCAGCAGCCAAGACGGGACTAGCGGGATATTCGGTGAGCAGTTCTTC	CASSQDGTSGIFGEQFF